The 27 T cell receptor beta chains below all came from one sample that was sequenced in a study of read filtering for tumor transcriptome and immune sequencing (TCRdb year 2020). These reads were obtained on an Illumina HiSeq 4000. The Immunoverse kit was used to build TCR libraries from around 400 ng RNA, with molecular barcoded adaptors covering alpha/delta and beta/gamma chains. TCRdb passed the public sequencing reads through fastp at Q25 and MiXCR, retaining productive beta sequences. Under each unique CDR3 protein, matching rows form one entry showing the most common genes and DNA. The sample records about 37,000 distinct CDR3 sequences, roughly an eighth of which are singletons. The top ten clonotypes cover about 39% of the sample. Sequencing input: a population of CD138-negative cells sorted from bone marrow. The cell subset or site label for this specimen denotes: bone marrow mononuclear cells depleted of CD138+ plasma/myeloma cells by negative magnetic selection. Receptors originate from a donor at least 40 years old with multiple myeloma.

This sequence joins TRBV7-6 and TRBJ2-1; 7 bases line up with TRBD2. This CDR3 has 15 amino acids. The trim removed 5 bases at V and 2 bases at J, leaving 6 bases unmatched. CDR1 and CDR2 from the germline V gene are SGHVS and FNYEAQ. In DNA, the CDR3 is TGTGCCAGCAGCCCAAGCGGGATCACCTACAATGAGCAGTTCTTC. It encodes CASSPSGITYNEQFF.

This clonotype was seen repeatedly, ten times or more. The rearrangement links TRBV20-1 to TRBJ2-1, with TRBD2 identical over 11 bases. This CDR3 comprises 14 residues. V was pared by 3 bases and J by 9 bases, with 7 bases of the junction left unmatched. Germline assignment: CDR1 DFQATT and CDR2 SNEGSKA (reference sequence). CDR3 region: CSASPGLAGGEQFF. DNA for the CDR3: TGCAGTGCTAGTCCCGGACTAGCGGGCGGTGAGCAGTTCTTC.

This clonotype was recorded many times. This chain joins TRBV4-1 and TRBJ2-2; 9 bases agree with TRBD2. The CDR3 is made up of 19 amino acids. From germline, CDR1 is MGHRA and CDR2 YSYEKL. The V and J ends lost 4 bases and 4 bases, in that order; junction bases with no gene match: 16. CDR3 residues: CASSLSHLQREVRTGELFF. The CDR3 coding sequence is TGCGCCAGCAGCCTCTCACATTTACAGCGGGAGGTTCGCACCGGGGAGCTGTTTTTT.

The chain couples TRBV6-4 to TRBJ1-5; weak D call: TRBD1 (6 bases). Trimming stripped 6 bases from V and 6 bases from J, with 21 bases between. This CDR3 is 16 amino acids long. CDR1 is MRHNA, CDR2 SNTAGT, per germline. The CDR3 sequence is CASSGGRTEEGQPQHF. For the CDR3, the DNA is TGTGCCAGCAGCGGGGGCCGGACGGAGGAGGGTCAGCCCCAGCATTTT.

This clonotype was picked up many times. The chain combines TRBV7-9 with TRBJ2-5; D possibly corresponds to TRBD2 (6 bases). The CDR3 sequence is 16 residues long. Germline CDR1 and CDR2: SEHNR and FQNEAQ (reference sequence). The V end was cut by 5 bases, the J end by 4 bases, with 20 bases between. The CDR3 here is CASSLGMAGRGETQYF. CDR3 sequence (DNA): TGTGCCAGCAGCCTCGGGATGGCAGGGCGGGGAGAGACCCAGTACTTC.

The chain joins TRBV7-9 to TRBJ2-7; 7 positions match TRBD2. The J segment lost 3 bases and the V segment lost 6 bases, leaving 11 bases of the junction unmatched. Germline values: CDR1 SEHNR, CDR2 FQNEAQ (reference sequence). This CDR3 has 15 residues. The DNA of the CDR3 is TGTGCCAGCAGGCCACCCGTGGGAGGGGTCTACGAGCAGTACTTC. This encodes CASRPPVGGVYEQYF.

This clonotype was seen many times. In DNA form, the CDR3 reads TGCAGCACAGGGGGCCTAACAGGCACAGATACGCAGTATTTT. This translates into CSTGGLTGTDTQYF. The V call is TRBV29-1, the J call TRBJ2-3, with 9 bases aligning to TRBD1. The CDR3 is 14 residues long. V was pared by 8 bases and J by 1 base, with 7 bases of the junction left unmatched. Germline CDR1 SQVTM, CDR2 ANQGSEA.

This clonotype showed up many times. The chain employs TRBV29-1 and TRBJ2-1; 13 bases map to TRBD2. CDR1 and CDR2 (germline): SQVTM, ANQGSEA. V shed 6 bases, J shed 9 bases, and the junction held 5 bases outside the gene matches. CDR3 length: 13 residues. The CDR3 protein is CSVTSGRAGEQFF. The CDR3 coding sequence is TGCAGCGTCACTAGCGGGAGGGCGGGTGAGCAGTTCTTC.

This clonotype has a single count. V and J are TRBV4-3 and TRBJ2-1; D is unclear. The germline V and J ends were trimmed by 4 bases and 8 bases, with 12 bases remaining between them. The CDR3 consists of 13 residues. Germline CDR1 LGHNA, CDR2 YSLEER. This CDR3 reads CASSLERRYEQFF. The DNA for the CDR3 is TGCGCCAGCAGCCTGGAGAGACGATATGAGCAGTTCTTC.

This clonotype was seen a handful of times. The CDR3, as DNA: TGTGCCAGCAGTTTCTCCGAGACCCAGTACTTC. This encodes CASSFSETQYF. This chain joins TRBV28 and TRBJ2-5; unclear D gene. Deletions cut 3 bases from V and 5 bases from J, with 4 bases between. The length of the CDR3 is 11 residues. Germline V gene data show CDR1 as MDHEN and CDR2 as SYDVKM.

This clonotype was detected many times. The CDR3 spells CSVPGLAGLVDEQFF. The CDR3 coding sequence is TGCAGCGTACCGGGACTAGCGGGTTTAGTCGATGAGCAGTTCTTC. V and J are TRBV29-1 and TRBJ2-1; 12 bases agree with TRBD2. CDR1 and CDR2 (germline): SQVTM, ANQGSEA. The V gene end was trimmed by 6 bases and the J gene end by 8 bases; junction bases not matched to a gene: 11. This CDR3 region has 15 residues.

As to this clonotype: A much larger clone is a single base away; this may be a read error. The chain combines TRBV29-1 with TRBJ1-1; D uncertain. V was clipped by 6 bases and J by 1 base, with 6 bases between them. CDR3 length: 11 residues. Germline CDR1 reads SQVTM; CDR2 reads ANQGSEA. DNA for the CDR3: TGCAGCGTGACGGGGAACACTGAAGCTTTCTTT. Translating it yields CSVTGNTEAFF.

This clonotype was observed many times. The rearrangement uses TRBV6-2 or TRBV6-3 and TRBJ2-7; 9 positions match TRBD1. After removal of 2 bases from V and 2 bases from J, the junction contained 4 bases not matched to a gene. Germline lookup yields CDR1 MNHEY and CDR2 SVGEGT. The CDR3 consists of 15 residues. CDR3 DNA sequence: TGTGCCAGCAGTTACCGACAGGGGGGAACCTACGAGCAGTACTTC. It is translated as CASSYRQGGTYEQYF.

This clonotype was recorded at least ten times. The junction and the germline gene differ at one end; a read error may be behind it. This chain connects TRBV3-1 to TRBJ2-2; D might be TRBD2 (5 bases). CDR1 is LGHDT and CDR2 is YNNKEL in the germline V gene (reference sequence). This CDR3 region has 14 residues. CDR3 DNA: TGTGCTAGCAAGCGGACTCCCAACACCGGGGAGCTGTTTTTT. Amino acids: CASKRTPNTGELFF.

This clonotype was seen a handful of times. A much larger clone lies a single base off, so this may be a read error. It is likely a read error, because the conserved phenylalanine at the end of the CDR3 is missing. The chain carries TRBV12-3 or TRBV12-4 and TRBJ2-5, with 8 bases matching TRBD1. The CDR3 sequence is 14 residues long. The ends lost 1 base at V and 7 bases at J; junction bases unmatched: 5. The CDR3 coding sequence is TGTGCCAGCAGTTTAGGACAGGGGTTCGGGACCCAGTACCTC. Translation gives CASSLGQGFGTQYL.

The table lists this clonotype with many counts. CDR3 in amino acids: CSARDLRGTSNTEAFF. The CDR3 nucleotides are TGCAGTGCTAGAGATCTTAGGGGGACGTCTAACACTGAAGCTTTCTTT. The chain uses TRBV20-1 and TRBJ1-1, with D maybe TRBD1 (6 bases). Germline V gene data show CDR1 as DFQATT and CDR2 as SNEGSKA (reference sequence). Trimming left V 0 bases short and J 2 bases short, with 16 bases between. The CDR3 totals 16 residues.

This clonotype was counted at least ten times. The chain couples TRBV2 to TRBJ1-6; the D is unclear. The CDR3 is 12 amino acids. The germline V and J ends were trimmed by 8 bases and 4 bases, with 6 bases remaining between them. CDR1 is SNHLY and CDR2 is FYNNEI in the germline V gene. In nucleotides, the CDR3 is TGTGCCAGCCGGAAGTATAATTCACCCCTCCACTTT. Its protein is CASRKYNSPLHF.

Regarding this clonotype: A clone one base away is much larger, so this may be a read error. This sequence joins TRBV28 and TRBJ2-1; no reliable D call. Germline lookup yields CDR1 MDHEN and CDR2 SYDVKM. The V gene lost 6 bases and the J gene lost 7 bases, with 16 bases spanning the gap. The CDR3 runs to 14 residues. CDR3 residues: CASSPPPPANEQFF. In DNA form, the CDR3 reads TGTGCCAGCAGCCCTCCCCCTCCCGCAAATGAGCAGTTCTTC.

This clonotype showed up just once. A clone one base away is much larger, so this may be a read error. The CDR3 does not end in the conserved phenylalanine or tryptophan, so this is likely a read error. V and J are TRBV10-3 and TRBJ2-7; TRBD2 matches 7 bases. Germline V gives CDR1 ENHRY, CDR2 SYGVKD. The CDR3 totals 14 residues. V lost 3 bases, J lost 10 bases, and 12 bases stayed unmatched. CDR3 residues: CAISEGASGTGQYS. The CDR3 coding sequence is TGTGCCATCAGTGAAGGGGCTAGCGGAACGGGACAGTACTCC.

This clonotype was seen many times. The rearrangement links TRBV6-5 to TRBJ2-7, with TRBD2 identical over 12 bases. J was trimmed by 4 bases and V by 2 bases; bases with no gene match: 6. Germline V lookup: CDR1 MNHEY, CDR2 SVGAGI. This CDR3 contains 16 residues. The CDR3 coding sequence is TGTGCCAGCAGTTACCAGGGGACTAGCGGGCCTTACGAGCAGTACTTC. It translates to CASSYQGTSGPYEQYF.

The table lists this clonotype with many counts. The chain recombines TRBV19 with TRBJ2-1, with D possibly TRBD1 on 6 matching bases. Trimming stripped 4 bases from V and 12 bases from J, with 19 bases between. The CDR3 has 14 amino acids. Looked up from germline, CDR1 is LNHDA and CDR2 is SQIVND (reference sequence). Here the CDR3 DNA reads TGTGCCAGTAGTACGGACAGTCCCCGCCTTGGGCAGTTCTTC. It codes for CASSTDSPRLGQFF.

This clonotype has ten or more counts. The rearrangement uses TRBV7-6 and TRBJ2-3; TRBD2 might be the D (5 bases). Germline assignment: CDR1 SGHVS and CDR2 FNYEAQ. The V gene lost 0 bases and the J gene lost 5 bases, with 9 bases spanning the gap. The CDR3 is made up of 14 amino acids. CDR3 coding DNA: TGTGCCAGCAGCTTAGCGGGAGTTGGAGATACGCAGTATTTT. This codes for CASSLAGVGDTQYF.

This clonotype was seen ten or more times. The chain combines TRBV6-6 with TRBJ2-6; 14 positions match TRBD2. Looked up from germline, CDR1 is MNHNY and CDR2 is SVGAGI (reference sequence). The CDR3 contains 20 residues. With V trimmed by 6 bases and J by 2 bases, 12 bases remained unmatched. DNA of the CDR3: TGTGCCAGCAGCCGTAGACTAGCGGGAGGGCCTTTTGCTGGGGCCAACGTCCTGACTTTC. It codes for CASSRRLAGGPFAGANVLTF.

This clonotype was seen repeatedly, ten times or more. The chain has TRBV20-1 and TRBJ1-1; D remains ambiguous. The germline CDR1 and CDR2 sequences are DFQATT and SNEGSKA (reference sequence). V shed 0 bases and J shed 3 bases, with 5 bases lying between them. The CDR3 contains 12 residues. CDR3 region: CSARDGHTEAFF. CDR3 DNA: TGCAGTGCTAGAGATGGGCACACTGAAGCTTTCTTT.

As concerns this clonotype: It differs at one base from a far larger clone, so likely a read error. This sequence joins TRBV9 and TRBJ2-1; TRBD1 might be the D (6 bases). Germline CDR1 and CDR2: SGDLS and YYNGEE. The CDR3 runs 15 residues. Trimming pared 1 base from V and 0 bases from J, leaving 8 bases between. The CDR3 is CASSVQGSSYNEQFF. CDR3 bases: TGTGCCAGCAGCGTACAGGGGAGCTCCTACAATGAGCAGTTCTTC. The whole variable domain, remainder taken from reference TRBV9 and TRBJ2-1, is DSGVTQTPKHLITATGQRVTLRCSPRSGDLSVYWYQQSLDQGLQFLIQYYNGEERAKGNILERFSAQQFPDLHSELNLSSLELGDSALYFCASSVQGSSYNEQFFGPGTRLTVL.

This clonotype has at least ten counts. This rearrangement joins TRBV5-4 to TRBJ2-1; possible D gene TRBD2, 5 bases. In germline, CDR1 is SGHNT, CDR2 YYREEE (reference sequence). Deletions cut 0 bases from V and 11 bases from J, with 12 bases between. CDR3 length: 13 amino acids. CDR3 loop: CASSLDSPGKQFF. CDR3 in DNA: TGTGCCAGCAGCTTGGACAGCCCGGGGAAGCAGTTCTTC.

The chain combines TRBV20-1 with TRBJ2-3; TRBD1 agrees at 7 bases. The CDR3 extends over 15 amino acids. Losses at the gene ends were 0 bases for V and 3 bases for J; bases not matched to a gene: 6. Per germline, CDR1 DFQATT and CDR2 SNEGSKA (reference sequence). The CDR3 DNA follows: TGCAGTGCTAGAGATGAGACAGGGAATACAGATACGCAGTATTTT. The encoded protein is CSARDETGNTDTQYF.